This T cell receptor beta chain was documented in a study of read filtering for tumor transcriptome and immune sequencing. Study-level results: This fraction held mixed bone marrow immune cells after CD138-negative sorting.

This clonotype was counted ten times or more. Its target is unknown. The library was built from about 400 ng RNA with molecular barcoded adaptors for alpha/delta and beta/gamma chains. TCRdb recomputed calls from the reads with MiXCR, one row per CDR3 protein. The table includes under 40,000 distinct CDR3 sequences, roughly 15% detected once. The V and J ends lost 8 bases and 5 bases, in that order; junction bases with no gene match: 11. This CDR3 is built from 16 residues. The germline gives CDR1 MNHEY, CDR2 SMNVEV (reference sequence). Sample: a population of CD138-negative cells sorted from bone marrow. The clonotype comes from a donor at least 40 years old with multiple myeloma. This sequence joins TRBV27 and TRBJ2-1, with TRBD2 matching 11 bases. The CDR3 region has the DNA TGTGCCAGCCGAAATATACTAGCGGGAGCAAACAATGAGCAGTTCTTC. Encoded protein: CASRNILAGANNEQFF.